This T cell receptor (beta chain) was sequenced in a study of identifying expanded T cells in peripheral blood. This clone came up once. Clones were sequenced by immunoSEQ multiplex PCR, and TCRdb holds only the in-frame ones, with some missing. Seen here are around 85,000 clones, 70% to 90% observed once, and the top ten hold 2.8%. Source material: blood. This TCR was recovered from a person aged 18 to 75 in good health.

In DNA, the CDR3 is TGTGCCAGCAGTTCATCTAGGGAGACCCAGTACTTC. Translating gives CASSSSRETQYF. The chain joins TRBV28 to TRBJ2-5; no definite D call. The germline V gene encodes CDR1 MDHEN and CDR2 SYDVKM. The CDR3 spans 12 residues. The ends were cut back, 4 bases at V and 5 bases at J, with 8 bases in the middle.